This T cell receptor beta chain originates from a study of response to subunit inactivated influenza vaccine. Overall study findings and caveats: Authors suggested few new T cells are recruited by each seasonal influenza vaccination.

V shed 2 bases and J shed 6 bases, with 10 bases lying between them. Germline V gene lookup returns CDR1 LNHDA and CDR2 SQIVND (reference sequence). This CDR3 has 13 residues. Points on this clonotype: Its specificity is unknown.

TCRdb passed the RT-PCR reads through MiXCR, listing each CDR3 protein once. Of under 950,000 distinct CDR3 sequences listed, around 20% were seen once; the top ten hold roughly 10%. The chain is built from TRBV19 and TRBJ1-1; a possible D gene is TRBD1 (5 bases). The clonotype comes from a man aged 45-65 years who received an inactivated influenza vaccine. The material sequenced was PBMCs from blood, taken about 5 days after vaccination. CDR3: CASSISTGAEAFF. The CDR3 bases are TGTGCCAGTAGTATAAGCACGGGGGCTGAAGCTTTCTTT.